This T cell receptor beta chain stems from a study of T cell responses to AZD1222 COVID-19 vaccine. Generated by immunoSEQ multiplex PCR, the TCRdb table keeps only in-frame clones and is missing some. Of around 140,000 clones listed, 70% to 90% are singletons. The CDR3 spans 13 residues. The V gene lost 4 bases and the J gene lost 7 bases, with 8 bases spanning the gap. Per germline, CDR1 MNHEY and CDR2 SVGEGT. The chain combines TRBV6-2 or TRBV6-3 with TRBJ1-6; D ambiguous. The source material was peripheral blood, sampled on day 0 of AZD1222 vaccination. The clonotype originates from an adult in good health. This CDR3 is CASSLGRNSPLHF. As DNA, the CDR3 is TGTGCCAGCAGTTTGGGCAGGAATTCACCCCTCCACTTT.